This T cell receptor beta chain was found in a study of immune evolution from preneoplasia to lung adenocarcinoma. Resections took place in Japan or China from 2014 to 2017. Histologic diagnosis was independently verified by two lung pathologists. V was clipped by 4 bases and J by 6 bases, with 11 bases between them. This CDR3 spans 13 amino acids. Germline values: CDR1 SGHRS, CDR2 YFSETQ. A note on this clone: Its antigen is unidentified.

Study outcomes and limitations: Top clone frequencies peaked in normal lung, apparently declining through invasive adenocarcinoma. Clonality was highest in normal lung, lower in later-stage lesions apparently.

Data came from immunoSEQ multiplex PCR; TCRdb stores just in-frame clones and leaves some out. The sample lists some 5,000 clones; less than 80% were seen once. Specimen: FFPE adjacent normal lung tissue. The origin of this receptor is a person aged 60-79 years with lung adenocarcinoma. The chain employs TRBV5-1 and TRBJ2-1; D unresolved. CDR3 region: CASSLDQTNEQFF. In DNA, the CDR3 is TGCGCCAGCAGCCTGGACCAGACCAATGAGCAGTTCTTC.